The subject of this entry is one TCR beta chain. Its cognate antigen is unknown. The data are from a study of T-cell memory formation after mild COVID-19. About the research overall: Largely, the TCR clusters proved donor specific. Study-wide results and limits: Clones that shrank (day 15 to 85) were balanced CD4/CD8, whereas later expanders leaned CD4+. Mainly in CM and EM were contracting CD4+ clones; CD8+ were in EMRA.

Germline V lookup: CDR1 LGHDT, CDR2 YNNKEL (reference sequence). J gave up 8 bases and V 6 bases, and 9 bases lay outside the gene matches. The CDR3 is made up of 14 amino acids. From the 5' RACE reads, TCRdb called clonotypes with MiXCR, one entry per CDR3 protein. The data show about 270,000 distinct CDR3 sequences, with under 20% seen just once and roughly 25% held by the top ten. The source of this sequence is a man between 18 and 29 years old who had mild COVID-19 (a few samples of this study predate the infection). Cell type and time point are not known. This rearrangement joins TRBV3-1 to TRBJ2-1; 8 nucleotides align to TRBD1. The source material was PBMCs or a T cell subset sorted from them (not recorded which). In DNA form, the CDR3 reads TGTGCCAGCAGTCCTGGACAGGGTGTCTATGAGCAGTTCTTC. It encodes CASSPGQGVYEQFF.